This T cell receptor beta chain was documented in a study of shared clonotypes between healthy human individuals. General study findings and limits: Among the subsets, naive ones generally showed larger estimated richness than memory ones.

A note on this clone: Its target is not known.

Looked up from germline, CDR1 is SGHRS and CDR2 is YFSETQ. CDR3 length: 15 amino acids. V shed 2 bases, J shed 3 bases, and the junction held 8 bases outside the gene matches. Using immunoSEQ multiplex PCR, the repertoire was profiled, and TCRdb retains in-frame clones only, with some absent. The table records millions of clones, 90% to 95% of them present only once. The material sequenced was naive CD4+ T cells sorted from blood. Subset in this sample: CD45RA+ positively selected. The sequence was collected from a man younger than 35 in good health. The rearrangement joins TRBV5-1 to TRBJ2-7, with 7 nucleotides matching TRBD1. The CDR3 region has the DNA TGCGCCAGCAGCTTCACCGGGACAGCTTACTACGAGCAGTACTTC. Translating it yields CASSFTGTAYYEQYF.